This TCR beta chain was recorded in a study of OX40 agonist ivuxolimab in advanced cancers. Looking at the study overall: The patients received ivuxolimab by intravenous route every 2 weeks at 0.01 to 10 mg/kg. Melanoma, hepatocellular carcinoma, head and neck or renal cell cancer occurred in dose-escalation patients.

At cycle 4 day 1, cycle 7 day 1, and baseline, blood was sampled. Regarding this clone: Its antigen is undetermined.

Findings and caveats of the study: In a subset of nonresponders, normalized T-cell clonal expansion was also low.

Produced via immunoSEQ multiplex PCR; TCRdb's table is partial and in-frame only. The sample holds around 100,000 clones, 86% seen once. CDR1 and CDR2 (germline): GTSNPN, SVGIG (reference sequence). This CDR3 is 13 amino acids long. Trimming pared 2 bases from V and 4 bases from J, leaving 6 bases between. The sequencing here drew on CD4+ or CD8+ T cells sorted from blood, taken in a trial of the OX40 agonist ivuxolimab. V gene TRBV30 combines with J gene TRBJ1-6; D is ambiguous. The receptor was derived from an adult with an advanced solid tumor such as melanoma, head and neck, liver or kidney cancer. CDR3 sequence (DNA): TGTGCCTGGAGTCAAGTTTATAATTCACCCCTCCACTTT. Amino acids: CAWSQVYNSPLHF.